Reported below is one TCR beta chain. The V gene lost 5 bases and the J gene lost 2 bases, with 12 bases spanning the gap. The CDR3 has 14 amino acids. CDR1 is SGHVS, CDR2 FQNEAQ, per germline. This sample is drawn from a study of control samples from healthy donors and cancer patients. Produced via immunoSEQ multiplex PCR; TCRdb's table is partial and in-frame only. The repertoire consists of about 190,000 clones, with roughly nine tenths occurring once and the leading ten covering approximately 1.8%. This chain joins TRBV7-8 and TRBJ1-1, with no clear D. The sequence was obtained from a man younger than 45 in good health. Material: blood. CDR3 protein: CASSQARKNTEAFF. CDR3 sequence (DNA): TGTGCCAGCAGCCAGGCCAGAAAAAACACTGAAGCTTTCTTT.